The clone carrying this T cell receptor beta chain was recorded once. The record originates from a study of blood T cell repertoires in COVID-19. The overall study: The samples span acute and convalescent COVID-19 from the United States, Italy and Spain. PBMCs, B-cell-depleted T cells, or T cells provided the cDNA or gDNA that made up the material.

The germline V gene encodes CDR1 SEHNR and CDR2 FQNEAQ (reference sequence). This CDR3 region has 14 residues. The V end lost 1 base, the J end lost 11 bases, and 15 bases lay between the germline ends. Original processing notes: Scientists estimated how many nucleated cells there were by amplifying reference gene primers. TCRdb keeps only in-frame clones here, not all; method: immunoSEQ multiplex PCR. V, J and clone size reflect that table, while D and trimming were determined from the DNA. The sample lists roughly 71,000 clones, roughly 90% seen once, with roughly 2% in the top ten. The chain uses TRBV7-9 and TRBJ1-5; no clear D. The clonotype comes from a man aged 25-45 years with acute or convalescent COVID-19. Sequencing used peripheral blood. The CDR3 protein is CASSLDAPPATQHF. The CDR3, as DNA: TGTGCCAGCAGCTTAGACGCCCCCCCCGCGACCCAGCATTTT.